This note documents a single T cell receptor (beta chain) sequence. The antigen is undetermined. Other nucleotide sequences from this sample produce the same CDR3. This specimen belongs to a study of beta chain features in type 1 diabetes. Of the isolated RNA, all was reverse transcribed, and so the sequenced material was expressed TCRB transcripts. This table comes from immunoSEQ multiplex PCR, and its TCRdb copy is limited to in-frame clones, with some not included. The sample consists of about 650,000 clones, 9.5% to 15% of them appearing once. V lost 2 bases to trimming and J lost 2 bases, with 4 bases between them. From germline, CDR1 is SGHTA and CDR2 FQGNSA. The CDR3 loop spans 12 amino acids. General study results and limits: Across all four CD4+ subsets, people with type 1 diabetes showed modestly shorter TCRB CDR3s.

Sequencing was carried out using naive CD4+ T cells from blood. This TCR came from a man between 25 and 39 years old with type 1 diabetes. The chain uses TRBV7-2 and TRBJ2-7; D unclear. The CDR3 reads CASSLSTYEQYF. CDR3 coding DNA: TGTGCCAGCAGCTTATCGACCTACGAGCAGTACTTC.